This T cell receptor (beta chain) is from a study of T cells in Graves' hyperthyroidism and ophthalmopathy. Across the study: The authors collected peripheral blood at initial diagnosis, before any treatment. Findings of the study overall: Blood also held most thyroid clonotypes expanded beyond 0.001. A model using 13 V-J features told ophthalmopathy apart from stable hyperthyroidism.

In the ophthalmopathy cohort, Clinical Activity Score was at least 3, NOSPECS grade at least 4, and duration under 3 months. Germline CDR1 and CDR2: LNHDA and SQIVND (reference sequence). Trimming removed 0 bases at V and 2 bases at J, with 10 bases between. CDR3 length equals 15 residues. Authors of the study amplified TCR beta CDR3 regions from RNA transcripts. HTBI primers were employed in a first-round RT-PCR of the TCR CDR3. TCRdb re-analysed the multiplex PCR reads in MiXCR, keeping a single row per CDR3 protein. The top ten hold roughly 50% of the sample, which has over 250,000 distinct CDR3 sequences, more than 15% seen once. As concerns this clonotype: Its target is not known.

This sequence originates from an older woman with Graves' ophthalmopathy. The sample taken for sequencing was blood. J is TRBJ2-5 and V is TRBV19, with a possible D match to TRBD1 (6 bases). The CDR3 region has the DNA TGTGCCAGTAGTATAGATCCCAGGGGACAAGAGACCCAGTACTTC. Encoded protein: CASSIDPRGQETQYF.